This TCR beta chain derives from a study of control samples from healthy donors and cancer patients. Clones were read by immunoSEQ multiplex PCR, and TCRdb kept only the in-frame ones, dropping some. The sample consists of approximately 150,000 clones, approximately 86% of them appearing once. CDR3 size: 15 residues. The V gene lost 2 bases and the J gene lost 1 base, with 11 bases spanning the gap. Looked up from germline, CDR1 is LGHNA and CDR2 is YSLEER. This TCR was recovered from a man younger than 35 in good health. The chain combines TRBV4-3 with TRBJ1-1; D not resolved. The source material was blood. CDR3 protein: CASSQRTSGNTEAFF. The CDR3 nucleotides read TGCGCCAGCAGCCAAAGGACCTCGGGGAACACTGAAGCTTTCTTT.